These T cell receptor beta chains were read from a single sample in a study of blood T cells in healthy people across ages. TCRdb called the 5' RACE reads again in MiXCR, with one record for every CDR3 protein. The table includes more than 750,000 distinct CDR3 sequences, almost 30% detected once. In addition, the sample was reused for a study of T cells of mothers and their children.

Sequencing was performed on blood. The receptor set was obtained from a middle-aged woman in good health. The CDR3 runs from the conserved cysteine through the conserved F or W. A D gene is named only where the DNA matches it firmly. The listing skips clone size in some rows; elsewhere it reads once, few, many or a size class.

j_gene: TRBJ2-1
d_gene: TRBD1
v_gene: TRBV9
abundance: many
CDR3nt: TGTGCCAGCAGCGCCAACCGGGACAGGGTCAATGAGCAGTTCTTC
CDR3aa: CASSANRDRVNEQFF

j_gene: TRBJ2-1
d_gene: TRBD2
v_gene: TRBV27
abundance: -
CDR3nt: TGTGTCAGCAGTTTATCCGAGACTAGCGGGTATGAGCAGTTCTTC
CDR3aa: CVSSLSETSGYEQFF

j_gene: TRBJ2-3
d_gene: TRBD2
v_gene: TRBV7-2
abundance: -
CDR3nt: TGTGCCAGCGGCCAGAGACTAGCCGGGAATACGCAGTATTTT
CDR3aa: CASGQRLAGNTQYF

j_gene: TRBJ2-7
d_gene: -
v_gene: TRBV24-1
abundance: once
CDR3nt: TGTGCCACCAGTGATTCTGACTACCTCAATGAGCAGTACTTC
CDR3aa: CATSDSDYLNEQYF

j_gene: TRBJ1-1
d_gene: -
v_gene: TRBV12-3/TRBV12-4
abundance: few
CDR3nt: TGTGCCAGCAGGACACAGGGTCCCCACACTGAAGTTTTCTTT
CDR3aa: CASRTQGPHTEVFF

j_gene: TRBJ2-7
d_gene: TRBD1
v_gene: TRBV7-9
abundance: few
CDR3nt: TGTGCCAGCATCCATTCTCCCGGGACAGGTAAATTTTACGAGCAGTACTTC
CDR3aa: CASIHSPGTGKFYEQYF

j_gene: TRBJ1-5
d_gene: -
v_gene: TRBV6-2/TRBV6-3
abundance: few
CDR3nt: TGTGCCAGCAGTAAGGGGATCAATCAGCCCCAGCATTTT
CDR3aa: CASSKGINQPQHF

j_gene: TRBJ1-2
d_gene: TRBD1
v_gene: TRBV24-1
abundance: -
CDR3nt: TGTGCCACCAGTGACGCGGACAGGTCCGGTCAAGGCTACACCTTC
CDR3aa: CATSDADRSGQGYTF

j_gene: TRBJ1-6
d_gene: -
v_gene: TRBV12-3/TRBV12-4
abundance: -
CDR3nt: TGTGCCAGCACTGACTCCAGCTCCTATAATTCACCCCTCCACTTT
CDR3aa: CASTDSSSYNSPLHF

j_gene: TRBJ2-6
d_gene: -
v_gene: TRBV28
abundance: many
CDR3nt: TGTGCCAGCAGTTTTATCGGCTCTGGGGCCAACGTCCTGACTTTC
CDR3aa: CASSFIGSGANVLTF

j_gene: TRBJ1-2
d_gene: -
v_gene: TRBV12-3/TRBV12-4
abundance: -
CDR3nt: TGTGTCAGCAGTGTGGTCAGATCGGGTGGCGGCTACACCTTC
CDR3aa: CVSSVVRSGGGYTF

j_gene: TRBJ2-7
d_gene: -
v_gene: TRBV12-3/TRBV12-4
abundance: many
CDR3nt: TGTGCCAGCAGTTTGGTAGCGGCTCTCTACGAGCAGTACTTC
CDR3aa: CASSLVAALYEQYF

j_gene: TRBJ1-4
d_gene: -
v_gene: TRBV3-1
abundance: -
CDR3nt: TGTGCCAGCAGCCACCGACAGACAACTAATGAAAAACTGTTTTTT
CDR3aa: CASSHRQTTNEKLFF

j_gene: TRBJ1-6
d_gene: TRBD1
v_gene: TRBV27
abundance: few
CDR3nt: TGTGCCAGCAGTTGGGGACAGGAATCCTATAATTCACCCCTCCACTTT
CDR3aa: CASSWGQESYNSPLHF

j_gene: TRBJ1-1
d_gene: -
v_gene: TRBV20-1
abundance: few
CDR3nt: TGCAGTGCTAGTAGAAAGGCTGAAGCTTTCTTT
CDR3aa: CSASRKAEAFF

j_gene: TRBJ1-5
d_gene: -
v_gene: TRBV28
abundance: few
CDR3nt: TGTGCCAGCAGGACAGGAGATTGGTATCAGCCCCAGCATTTT
CDR3aa: CASRTGDWYQPQHF

j_gene: TRBJ2-1
d_gene: TRBD2
v_gene: TRBV7-3
abundance: -
CDR3nt: TGTGCCAGCAGCTTAAGTCGGCTAGCGGGGGGGGATGAGCAGTTCTTC
CDR3aa: CASSLSRLAGGDEQFF

j_gene: TRBJ2-4
d_gene: -
v_gene: TRBV28
abundance: many
CDR3nt: TGTGCCAGCAGTTTAAAGGGGAACATTCAGTACTTC
CDR3aa: CASSLKGNIQYF

j_gene: TRBJ1-1
d_gene: -
v_gene: TRBV11-1
abundance: few
CDR3nt: TGTGCCAGCAGCTTAAGGCGGGCAGGAGACACTGAAGCTTTCTTT
CDR3aa: CASSLRRAGDTEAFF

j_gene: TRBJ2-7
d_gene: TRBD2
v_gene: TRBV4-2
abundance: many
CDR3nt: TGTGCCAGCAGCCAAGAAGACGTTTGGTTTGCGGGGGGGCCGCAAAACGAGCAGTACTTC
CDR3aa: CASSQEDVWFAGGPQNEQYF

j_gene: TRBJ2-7
d_gene: TRBD1
v_gene: TRBV10-2
abundance: many
CDR3nt: TGTGCCAGCAGTCCCGGACAGGGGGCATTGGAGCAGTACTTC
CDR3aa: CASSPGQGALEQYF

j_gene: TRBJ1-2
d_gene: -
v_gene: TRBV6-5
abundance: -
CDR3nt: TGTGCCAGCAGTTACGGGGGACGGAACTATGGCTACACCTTC
CDR3aa: CASSYGGRNYGYTF

j_gene: TRBJ2-5
d_gene: TRBD2
v_gene: TRBV9
abundance: few
CDR3nt: TGTGCCAGCAGCGCCGGGGGGAATCAAGAGACCCAGTACTTC
CDR3aa: CASSAGGNQETQYF

j_gene: TRBJ2-2
d_gene: -
v_gene: TRBV4-3
abundance: few
CDR3nt: TGCGCCAGCAGCCAAGATCTTGTGGGGGCGCCCGGGGAGCTGTTTTTT
CDR3aa: CASSQDLVGAPGELFF

j_gene: TRBJ2-2
d_gene: TRBD1
v_gene: TRBV18
abundance: -
CDR3nt: TGTGCCAGCTCACCACGGGCGACAGGGAACGCGAACACCGGGGAGCTGTTTTTT
CDR3aa: CASSPRATGNANTGELFF

j_gene: TRBJ2-3
d_gene: TRBD1
v_gene: TRBV5-1
abundance: few
CDR3nt: TGCGCCAGCAGCTTGGTAGGGACAGCCACAGATACGCAGTATTTT
CDR3aa: CASSLVGTATDTQYF

j_gene: TRBJ2-7
d_gene: -
v_gene: TRBV13
abundance: -
CDR3nt: TGTGCCAGCAGCCACCCGACTAACTCCCGAACCTACGAGCAGTACTTC
CDR3aa: CASSHPTNSRTYEQYF

j_gene: TRBJ2-7
d_gene: -
v_gene: TRBV29-1
abundance: many
CDR3nt: TGCAGCGTTCGATACGGGAACTACGAGCAGTACTTC
CDR3aa: CSVRYGNYEQYF

j_gene: TRBJ2-3
d_gene: TRBD2
v_gene: TRBV4-1
abundance: once
CDR3nt: TGCGCCAGCTGCCAAGATCGAAGTTTGACTAGCGGAGGAGATACGCAGTATTTT
CDR3aa: CASCQDRSLTSGGDTQYF

j_gene: TRBJ1-2
d_gene: TRBD1
v_gene: TRBV12-3/TRBV12-4
abundance: many
CDR3nt: TGTGCCAGCAGCTTAGACAGGGTCGGCTACACCTTC
CDR3aa: CASSLDRVGYTF

j_gene: TRBJ2-4
d_gene: -
v_gene: TRBV29-1
abundance: -
CDR3nt: TGCGGCGTTGACCGCAGGGGAGGGATTGAGCAGTACTTC
CDR3aa: CGVDRRGGIEQYF

j_gene: TRBJ2-5
d_gene: -
v_gene: TRBV3-1
abundance: few
CDR3nt: TGTGCCAGCAGCCAGCGGCTGAACGGCCAAGAGACCCAGTACTTC
CDR3aa: CASSQRLNGQETQYF

j_gene: TRBJ2-5
d_gene: -
v_gene: TRBV5-1
abundance: -
CDR3nt: TGCGCCAGCAGCTTGGAGGAGGGGAATGAGCAGTACTTC
CDR3aa: CASSLEEGNEQYF

j_gene: TRBJ1-6
d_gene: -
v_gene: TRBV15
abundance: -
CDR3nt: TGTGCCACCAGCAGAGATTCAGGGAATTCACCCCTCCACTTT
CDR3aa: CATSRDSGNSPLHF

j_gene: TRBJ2-7
d_gene: -
v_gene: TRBV7-2
abundance: -
CDR3nt: TGTGCCAGCAGCTCAGGTTGGGGGATTGGGGAGCAGTACTTC
CDR3aa: CASSSGWGIGEQYF

j_gene: TRBJ2-7
d_gene: TRBD1
v_gene: TRBV29-1
abundance: many
CDR3nt: TGCAGCGTTGAAGTGGGTCTTGGTCCCCGGACAGGGATTCCCGACTACGAGCAGTACTTC
CDR3aa: CSVEVGLGPRTGIPDYEQYF

j_gene: TRBJ1-5
d_gene: -
v_gene: TRBV20-1
abundance: -
CDR3nt: TGCAGTGCGACCGGGGGATCCAATCGTCCCCAGCATTTT
CDR3aa: CSATGGSNRPQHF

j_gene: TRBJ2-7
d_gene: -
v_gene: TRBV7-9
abundance: few
CDR3nt: TGTGCCAGCAGCTTACTAGGACAGCCACCCGAGCAGTACTTC
CDR3aa: CASSLLGQPPEQYF

j_gene: TRBJ1-6
d_gene: -
v_gene: TRBV6-5
abundance: few
CDR3nt: TGTGCCAGCAGTTACTCGACGGGGGATTCACCCCTCCACTTT
CDR3aa: CASSYSTGDSPLHF

j_gene: TRBJ2-2
d_gene: -
v_gene: TRBV6-5
abundance: -
CDR3nt: TGTGCCAGCAGTTACCTCGAGGGGCTGACCGGGGAGCTGTTTTTT
CDR3aa: CASSYLEGLTGELFF